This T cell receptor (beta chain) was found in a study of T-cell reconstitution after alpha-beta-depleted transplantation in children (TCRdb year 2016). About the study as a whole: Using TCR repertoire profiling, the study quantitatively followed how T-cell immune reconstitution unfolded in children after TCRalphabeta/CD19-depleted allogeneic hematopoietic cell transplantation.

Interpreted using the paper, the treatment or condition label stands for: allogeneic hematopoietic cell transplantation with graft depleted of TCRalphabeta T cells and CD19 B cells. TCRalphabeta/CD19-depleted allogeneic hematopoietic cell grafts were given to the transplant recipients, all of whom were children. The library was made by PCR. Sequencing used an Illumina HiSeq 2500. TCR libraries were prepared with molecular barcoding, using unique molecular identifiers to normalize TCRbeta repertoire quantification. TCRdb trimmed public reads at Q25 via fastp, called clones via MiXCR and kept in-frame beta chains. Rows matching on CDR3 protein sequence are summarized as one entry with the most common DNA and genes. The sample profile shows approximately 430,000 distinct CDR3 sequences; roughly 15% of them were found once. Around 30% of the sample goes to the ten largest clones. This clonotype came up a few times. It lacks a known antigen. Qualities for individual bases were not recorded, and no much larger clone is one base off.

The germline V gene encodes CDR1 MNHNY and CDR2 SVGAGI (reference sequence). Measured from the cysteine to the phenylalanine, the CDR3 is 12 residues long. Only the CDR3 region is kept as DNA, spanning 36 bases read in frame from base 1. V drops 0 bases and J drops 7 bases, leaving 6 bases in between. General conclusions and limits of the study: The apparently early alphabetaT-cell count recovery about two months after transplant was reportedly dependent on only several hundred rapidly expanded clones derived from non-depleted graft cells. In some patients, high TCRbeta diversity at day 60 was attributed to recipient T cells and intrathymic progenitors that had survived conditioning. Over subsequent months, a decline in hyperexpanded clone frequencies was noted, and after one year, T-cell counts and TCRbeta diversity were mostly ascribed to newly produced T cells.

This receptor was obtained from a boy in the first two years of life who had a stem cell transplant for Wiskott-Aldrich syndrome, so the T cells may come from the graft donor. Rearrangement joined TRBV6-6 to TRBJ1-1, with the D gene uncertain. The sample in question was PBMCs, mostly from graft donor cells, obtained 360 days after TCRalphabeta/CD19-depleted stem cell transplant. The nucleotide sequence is TGTGCCAGCAGTTACTCATCCTTTGAAGCTTTCTTT. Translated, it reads CASSYSSFEAFF.